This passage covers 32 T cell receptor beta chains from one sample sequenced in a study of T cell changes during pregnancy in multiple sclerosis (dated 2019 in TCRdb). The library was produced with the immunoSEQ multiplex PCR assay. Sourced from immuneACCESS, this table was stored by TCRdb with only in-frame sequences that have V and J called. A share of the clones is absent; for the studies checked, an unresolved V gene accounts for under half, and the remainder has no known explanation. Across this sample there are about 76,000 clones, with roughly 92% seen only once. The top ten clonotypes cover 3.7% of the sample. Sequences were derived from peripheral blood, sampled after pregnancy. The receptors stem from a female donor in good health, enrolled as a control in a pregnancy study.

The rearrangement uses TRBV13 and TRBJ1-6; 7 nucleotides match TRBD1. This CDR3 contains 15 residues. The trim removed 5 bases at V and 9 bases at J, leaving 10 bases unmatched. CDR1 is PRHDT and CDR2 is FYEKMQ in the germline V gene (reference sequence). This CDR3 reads CASSGEQGSSSPLHF. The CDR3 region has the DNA TGTGCCAGCAGCGGAGAACAGGGGTCGAGTTCACCCCTCCACTTT.

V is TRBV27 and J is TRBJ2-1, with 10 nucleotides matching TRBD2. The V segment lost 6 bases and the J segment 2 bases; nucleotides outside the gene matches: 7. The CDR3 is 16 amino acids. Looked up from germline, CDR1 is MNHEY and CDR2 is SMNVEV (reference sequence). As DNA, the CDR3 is TGTGCCAGCAGAGACCCGAGCGGGAGGGCCTACAATGAGCAGTTCTTC. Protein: CASRDPSGRAYNEQFF.

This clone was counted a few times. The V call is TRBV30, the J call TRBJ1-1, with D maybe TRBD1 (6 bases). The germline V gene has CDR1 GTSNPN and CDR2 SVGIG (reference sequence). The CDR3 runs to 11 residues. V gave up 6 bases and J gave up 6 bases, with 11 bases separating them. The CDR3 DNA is TGTGCCTGTGAACAGGGCTCTGAAGCTTTCTTT. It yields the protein CACEQGSEAFF.

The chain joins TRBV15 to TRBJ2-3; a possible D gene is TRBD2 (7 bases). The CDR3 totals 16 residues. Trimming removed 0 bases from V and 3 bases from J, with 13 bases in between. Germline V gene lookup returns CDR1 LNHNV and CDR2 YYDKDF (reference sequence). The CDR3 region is CATSREGGRGTDTQYF. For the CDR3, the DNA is TGTGCCACCAGCAGAGAGGGGGGGCGCGGAACAGATACGCAGTATTTT.

The CDR3 sequence: CASSRGVGEQYF. DNA for the CDR3: TGTGCCAGCAGCCGGGGGGTGGGGGAGCAGTACTTC. The chain joins TRBV11-2 to TRBJ2-7; 7 bases map to TRBD2. The V segment lost 5 bases and the J segment 7 bases; nucleotides outside the gene matches: 5. The CDR3 is 12 residues long. Germline-derived CDR1 and CDR2 are SGHAT and FQNNGV.

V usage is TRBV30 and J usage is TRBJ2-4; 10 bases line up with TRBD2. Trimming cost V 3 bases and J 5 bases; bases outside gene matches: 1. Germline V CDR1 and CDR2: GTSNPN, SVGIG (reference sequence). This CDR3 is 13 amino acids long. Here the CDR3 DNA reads TGTGCCTGGAGACTAGCGGGACAAAACATTCAGTACTTC. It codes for CAWRLAGQNIQYF. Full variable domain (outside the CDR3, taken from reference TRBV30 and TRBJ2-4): SQTIHQWPATLVQPVGSPLSLECTVEGTSNPNLYWYRQAAGRGLQLLFYSVGIGQISSEVPQNLSASRPQDRQFILSSKKLLLSDSGFYLCAWRLAGQNIQYFGAGTRLSVL.

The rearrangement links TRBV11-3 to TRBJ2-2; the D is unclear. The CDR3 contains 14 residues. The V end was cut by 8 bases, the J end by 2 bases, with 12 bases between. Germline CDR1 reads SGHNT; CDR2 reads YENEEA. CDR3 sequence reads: CASGPDPNTGELFF. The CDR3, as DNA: TGTGCCAGCGGGCCCGACCCAAACACCGGGGAGCTGTTTTTT.

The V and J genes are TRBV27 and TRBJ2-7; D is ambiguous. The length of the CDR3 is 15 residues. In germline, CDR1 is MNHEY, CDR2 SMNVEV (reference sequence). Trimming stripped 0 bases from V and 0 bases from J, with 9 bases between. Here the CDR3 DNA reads TGTGCCAGCAGTTTATCGGGCCCAAGCTCCTACGAGCAGTACTTC. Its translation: CASSLSGPSSYEQYF.

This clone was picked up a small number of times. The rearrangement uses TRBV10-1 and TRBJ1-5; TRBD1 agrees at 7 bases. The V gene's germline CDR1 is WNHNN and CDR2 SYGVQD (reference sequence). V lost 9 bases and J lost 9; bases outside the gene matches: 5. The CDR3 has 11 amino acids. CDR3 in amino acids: CASGRGWPQHF. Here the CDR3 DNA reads TGCGCCAGTGGCAGGGGGTGGCCCCAGCATTTT.

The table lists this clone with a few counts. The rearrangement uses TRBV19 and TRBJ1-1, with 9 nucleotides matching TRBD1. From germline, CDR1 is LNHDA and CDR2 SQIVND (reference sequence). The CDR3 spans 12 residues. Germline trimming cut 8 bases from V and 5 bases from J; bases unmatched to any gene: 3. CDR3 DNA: TGTGCCAGTGACAGGGGGGGGACTGAAGCTTTCTTT. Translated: CASDRGGTEAFF.

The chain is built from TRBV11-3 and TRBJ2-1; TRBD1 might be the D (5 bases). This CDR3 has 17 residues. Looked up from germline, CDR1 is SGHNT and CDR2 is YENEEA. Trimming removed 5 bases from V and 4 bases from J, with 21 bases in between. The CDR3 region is CASSLRQGLGMYNEQFF. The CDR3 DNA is TGTGCCAGCAGCCTACGGCAGGGCCTTGGAATGTACAATGAGCAGTTCTTC.

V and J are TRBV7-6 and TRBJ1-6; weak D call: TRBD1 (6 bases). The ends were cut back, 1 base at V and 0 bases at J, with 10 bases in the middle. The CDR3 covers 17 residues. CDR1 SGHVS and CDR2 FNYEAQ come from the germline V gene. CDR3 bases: TGTGCCAGCAGCTTAGGACAGGCCAGCTCCTATAATTCACCCCTCCACTTT. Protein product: CASSLGQASSYNSPLHF.

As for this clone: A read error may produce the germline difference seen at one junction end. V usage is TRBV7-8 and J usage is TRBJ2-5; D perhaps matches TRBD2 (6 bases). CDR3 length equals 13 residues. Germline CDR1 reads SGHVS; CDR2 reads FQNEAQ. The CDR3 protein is CASSLATQETQYF. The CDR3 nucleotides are TGTGCCAGCAGCCTAGCGACACAAGAGACCCAGTACTTC.

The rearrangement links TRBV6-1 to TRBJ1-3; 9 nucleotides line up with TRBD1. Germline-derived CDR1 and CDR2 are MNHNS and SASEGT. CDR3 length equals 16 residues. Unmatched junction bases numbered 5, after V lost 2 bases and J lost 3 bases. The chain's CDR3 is CASSEQTGGYGNTIYF. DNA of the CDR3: TGTGCCAGCAGTGAACAGACAGGGGGGTATGGAAACACCATATATTTT.

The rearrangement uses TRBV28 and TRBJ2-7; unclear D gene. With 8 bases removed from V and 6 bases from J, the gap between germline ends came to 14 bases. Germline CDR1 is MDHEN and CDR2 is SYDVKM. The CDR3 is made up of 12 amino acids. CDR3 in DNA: TGTGCCAGCCTTAGGAGCACGGGCGAGCAGTACTTC. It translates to CASLRSTGEQYF. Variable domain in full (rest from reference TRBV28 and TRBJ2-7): DVKVTQSSRYLVKRTGEKVFLECVQDMDHENMFWYRQDPGLGLRLIYFSYDVKMKEKGDIPEGYSVSREKKERFSLILESASTNQTSMYLCASLRSTGEQYFGPGTRLTVT.

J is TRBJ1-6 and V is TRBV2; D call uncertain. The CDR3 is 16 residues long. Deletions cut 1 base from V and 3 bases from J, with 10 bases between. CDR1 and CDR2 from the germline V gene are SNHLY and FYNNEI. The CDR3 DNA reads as TGTGCCAGCAGTGAAGGCGGTTTCGGCTATAATTCACCCCTCCACTTT. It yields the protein CASSEGGFGYNSPLHF.

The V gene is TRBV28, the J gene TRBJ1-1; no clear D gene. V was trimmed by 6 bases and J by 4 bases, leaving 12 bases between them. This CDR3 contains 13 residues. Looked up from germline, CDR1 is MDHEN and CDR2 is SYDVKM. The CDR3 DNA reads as TGTGCCAGCAGAAAAGACTTCATCACTGAAGCTTTCTTT. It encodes CASRKDFITEAFF.

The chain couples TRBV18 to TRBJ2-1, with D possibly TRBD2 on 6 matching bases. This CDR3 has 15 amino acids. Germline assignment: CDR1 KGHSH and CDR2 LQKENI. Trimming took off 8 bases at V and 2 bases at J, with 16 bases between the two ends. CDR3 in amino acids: CASLTTEGAYNEQFF. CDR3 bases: TGTGCCAGCCTAACTACGGAGGGAGCCTACAATGAGCAGTTCTTC.

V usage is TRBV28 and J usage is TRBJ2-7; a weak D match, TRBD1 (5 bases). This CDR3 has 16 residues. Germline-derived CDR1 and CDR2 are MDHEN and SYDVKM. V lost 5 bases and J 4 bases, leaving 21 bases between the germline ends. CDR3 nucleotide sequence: TGTGCCAGCAGTCATACCCCGCCCCCAGGGTCTTACGAGCAGTACTTC. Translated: CASSHTPPPGSYEQYF.

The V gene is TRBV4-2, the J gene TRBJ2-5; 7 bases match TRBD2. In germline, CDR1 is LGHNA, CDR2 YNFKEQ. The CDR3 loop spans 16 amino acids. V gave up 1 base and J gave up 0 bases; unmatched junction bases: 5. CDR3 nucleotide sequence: TGTGCCAGCAGCCAAGCGGGAGGAGGGTACCAAGAGACCCAGTACTTC. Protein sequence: CASSQAGGGYQETQYF.

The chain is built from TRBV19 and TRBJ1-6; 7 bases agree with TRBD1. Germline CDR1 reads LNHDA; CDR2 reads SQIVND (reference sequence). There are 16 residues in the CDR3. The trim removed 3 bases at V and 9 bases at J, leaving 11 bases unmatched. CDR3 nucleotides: TGTGCCAGTAGTATCGCCGCTCAGGGGGTAGGTTCACCCCTCCACTTT. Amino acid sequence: CASSIAAQGVGSPLHF.

The CDR3 DNA is TGCGCCAGCAGCTTGTGGAAAGCGGGGAACACTGAAGCTTTCTTT. Protein sequence: CASSLWKAGNTEAFF. This sequence joins TRBV5-1 and TRBJ1-1; D gene ambiguous. V shed 1 base and J shed 1 base, with 11 bases lying between them. The CDR3 has 15 amino acids. Germline V lookup: CDR1 SGHRS, CDR2 YFSETQ.

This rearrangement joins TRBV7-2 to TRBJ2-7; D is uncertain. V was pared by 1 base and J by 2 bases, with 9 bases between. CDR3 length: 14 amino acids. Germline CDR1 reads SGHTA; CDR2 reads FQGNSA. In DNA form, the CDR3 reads TGTGCCAGCAGCTTAGGTCGCCAGACCTACGAGCAGTACTTC. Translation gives CASSLGRQTYEQYF.

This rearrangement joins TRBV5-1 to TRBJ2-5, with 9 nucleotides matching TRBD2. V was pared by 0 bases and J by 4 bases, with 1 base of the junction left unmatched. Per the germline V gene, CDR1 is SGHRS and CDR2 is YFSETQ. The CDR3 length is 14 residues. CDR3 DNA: TGCGCCAGCAGCTTGGCGACTAGCGGAGAGACCCAGTACTTC. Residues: CASSLATSGETQYF.

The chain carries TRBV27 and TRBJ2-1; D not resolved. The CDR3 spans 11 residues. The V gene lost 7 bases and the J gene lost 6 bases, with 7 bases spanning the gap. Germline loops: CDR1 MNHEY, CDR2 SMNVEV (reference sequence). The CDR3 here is CASKSGNEQFF. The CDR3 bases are TGTGCCAGCAAGTCAGGCAATGAGCAGTTCTTC.

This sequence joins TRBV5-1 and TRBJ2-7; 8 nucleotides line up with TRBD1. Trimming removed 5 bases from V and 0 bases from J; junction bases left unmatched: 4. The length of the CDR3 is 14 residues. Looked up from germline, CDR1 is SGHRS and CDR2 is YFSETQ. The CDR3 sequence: CASRWTGSSYEQYF. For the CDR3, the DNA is TGCGCCAGCAGATGGACAGGGAGCTCCTACGAGCAGTACTTC.

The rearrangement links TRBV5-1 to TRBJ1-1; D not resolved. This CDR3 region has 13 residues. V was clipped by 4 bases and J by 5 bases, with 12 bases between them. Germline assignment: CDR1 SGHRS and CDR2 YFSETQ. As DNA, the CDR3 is TGCGCCAGCAGCCCATCAGACGGGACTGAAGCTTTCTTT. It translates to CASSPSDGTEAFF. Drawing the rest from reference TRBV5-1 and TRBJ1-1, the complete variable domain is KAGVTQTPRYLIKTRGQQVTLSCSPISGHRSVSWYQQTPGQGLQFLFEYFSETQRNKGNFPGRFSGRQFSNSRSEMNVSTLELGDSALYLCASSPSDGTEAFFGQGTRLTVV.

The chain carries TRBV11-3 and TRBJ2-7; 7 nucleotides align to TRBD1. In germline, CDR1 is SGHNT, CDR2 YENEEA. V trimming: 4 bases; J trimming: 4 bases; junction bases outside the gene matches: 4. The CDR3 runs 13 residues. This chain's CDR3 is CASSWGQSYEQYF. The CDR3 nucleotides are TGTGCCAGCAGCTGGGGACAGAGTTACGAGCAGTACTTC.

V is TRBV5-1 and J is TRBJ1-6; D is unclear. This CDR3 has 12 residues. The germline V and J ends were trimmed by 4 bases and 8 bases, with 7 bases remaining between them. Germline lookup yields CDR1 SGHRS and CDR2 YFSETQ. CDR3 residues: CASSVQDSPLHF. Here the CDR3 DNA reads TGCGCCAGCAGCGTTCAGGATTCACCCCTCCACTTT.

CDR3 coding DNA: TGCGCCAGCAGCCAGTCCCCGAAATTACTAGCGCCGACGGAGACCCAGTACTTC. This sequence encodes CASSQSPKLLAPTETQYF. The gene calls are TRBV4-1 and TRBJ2-5; 7 bases map to TRBD2. Trimming took 3 bases from V and 5 from J; bases not matched to a gene: 18. Germline V gene data show CDR1 as MGHRA and CDR2 as YSYEKL. CDR3 length: 18 amino acids.

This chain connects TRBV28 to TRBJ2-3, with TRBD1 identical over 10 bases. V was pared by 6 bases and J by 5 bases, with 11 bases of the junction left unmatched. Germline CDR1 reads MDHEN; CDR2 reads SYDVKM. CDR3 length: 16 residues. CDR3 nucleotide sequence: TGTGCCAGCAGCTACCCGGGACAGGGGTTTGAAGATACGCAGTATTTT. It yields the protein CASSYPGQGFEDTQYF.

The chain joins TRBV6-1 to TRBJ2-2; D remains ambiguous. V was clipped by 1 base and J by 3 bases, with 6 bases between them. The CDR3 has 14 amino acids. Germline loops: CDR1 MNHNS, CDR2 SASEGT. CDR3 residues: CASSEGQYTGELFF. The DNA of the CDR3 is TGTGCCAGCAGTGAAGGCCAGTACACCGGGGAGCTGTTTTTT.